This is a list of T cell receptor beta chains from one sample in a study of T cell repertoires in cytomegalovirus infection. Using its own MiXCR run on the reads, TCRdb lists one record per CDR3 protein. The sample lists about 300,000 distinct CDR3 sequences; over 20% were seen once. What was sequenced was PBMCs. These TCRs come from a human donor in good health (CMV status not recorded). Some clones in this sample may be carry-over from other donors' samples. CDR3s include the opening cysteine and the closing phenylalanine or tryptophan. The D gene is left open where the match is weak. Only part of the rows carry a size: once, few, many, or a class if the clone is expanded.

clone_size j_call d_call v_call cdr3_nt cdr3_aa
NA TRBJ1-5 NA TRBV19 TGTGCCAGTACCGTAGGGGCCTCGGGGAATCAGCCCCAGCATTTT CASTVGASGNQPQHF
many TRBJ1-2 NA TRBV7-2 TGTGCCAGCAGCTTAGACCGGGACTATGGCTACACCTTC CASSLDRDYGYTF
many TRBJ2-7 NA TRBV28 TGTGCCAGCAGTTTGGAGGTGTACGAGCAGTACTTC CASSLEVYEQYF
few TRBJ2-1 TRBD1 TRBV6-2/TRBV6-3 TGTGCCAGCAGTTACTCTGGGACAGGGCCCAATGAGCAGTTCTTC CASSYSGTGPNEQFF
NA TRBJ2-7 NA TRBV5-1 TGCGCCAGCAGCTTGGGTCCGGACAAGAACACCTACGAGCAGTACTTC CASSLGPDKNTYEQYF
few TRBJ2-1 NA TRBV4-2 TGTGCCAGCAGCCAAACTTACGAAGGCGATGAGCAGTTCTTC CASSQTYEGDEQFF
NA TRBJ2-1 TRBD2 TRBV7-3 TGTGCCAGCAGCTCCTCGAGCGGGATAATGAATGAGCAGTTCTTC CASSSSSGIMNEQFF
NA TRBJ2-5 NA TRBV19 TGTGCCAGTAGTACACGCGACGACGTGGAGACCCAGTACTTC CASSTRDDVETQYF
NA TRBJ2-4 TRBD2 TRBV20-1 TGCAGTGCTAGGCGGGAGGGCAAAAACATTCAGTACTTC CSARREGKNIQYF
many TRBJ1-1 TRBD1 TRBV7-2 TGTGCCAGCAGCTTGGGGGACAGGAGGAACACTGAAGCTTTCTTT CASSLGDRRNTEAFF
few TRBJ2-3 TRBD2 TRBV7-2 TGTGCCAGCAGCCCGCAGGGACTAGCGGGAGCAGATACGCAGTATTTT CASSPQGLAGADTQYF
NA TRBJ2-2 TRBD1 TRBV9 TGTGCCAGCAGCGTAGGTCCTCAGGGGGCGAACACCGGGGAGCTGTTTTTT CASSVGPQGANTGELFF
few TRBJ2-5 TRBD2 TRBV28 TGTGCCATCGACGTAATCGGGGGGAGACAAGAGACCCAGTACTTC CAIDVIGGRQETQYF
NA TRBJ2-2 NA TRBV7-9 TGTGCCAGCACCCTAGAACAGAGCAACACCGGGGAGCTGTTTTTT CASTLEQSNTGELFF
many TRBJ2-7 NA TRBV4-1 TGCGCCAGCAGCCAAGATCTGACAGGATTCGAGCAGTACTTC CASSQDLTGFEQYF
NA TRBJ1-2 TRBD1 TRBV29-1 TGCAGCGTAAGGACAGGGGGTGATGGCTACACCTTC CSVRTGGDGYTF
many TRBJ1-2 NA TRBV7-2 TGTGCCAGCACCATAGACAGTAGGATGAGCTATGGCTACACCTTC CASTIDSRMSYGYTF
once TRBJ1-2 NA TRBV29-1 TGCAGCGTTGAAAGCACTGAGAACTATGGCTACACCTTC CSVESTENYGYTF
NA TRBJ2-1 NA TRBV7-9 TGTGCCAGCAGCTTACAAGGGGGGGTCCACTGGGATGAGCAGTTCTTC CASSLQGGVHWDEQFF
few TRBJ2-7 TRBD1 TRBV7-6 TGTGCCAGCAGCTTAGTGGACAGGGGGCTTGAGCAGTACTTC CASSLVDRGLEQYF
NA TRBJ2-1 TRBD2 TRBV28 TGTGCCAGCAGTTCGGGGGGGAGTGCCGGAGGGTCGGACAATGAGCAGTTCTTC CASSSGGSAGGSDNEQFF
many TRBJ2-2 NA TRBV7-2 TGTGCCAGCGTCTTCCCTAACACCGGGGAGCTGTTTTTT CASVFPNTGELFF
few TRBJ2-2 TRBD1 TRBV28 TGTGCCAGCAGACCAACAGGGGGTGGCTACGGGGAGCTGTTTTTT CASRPTGGGYGELFF
few TRBJ2-7 NA TRBV6-1 TGTGCCAGTTGGACGAGTGACTACGAGCAGTACTTC CASWTSDYEQYF
many TRBJ1-3 NA TRBV7-2 TGTGCCAGCAGCTTAGTTTTCAGGACTAACACCATATATTTT CASSLVFRTNTIYF
many TRBJ1-1 NA TRBV12-3/TRBV12-4 TGTGCCAGCACTTTAACGCCGGGGGTGGGTGAAGCTTTCTTT CASTLTPGVGEAFF
many TRBJ2-7 NA TRBV7-2 TGTGCCAGCAGCCGGGGTCCCTACGGCTACGAGCAGTACTTC CASSRGPYGYEQYF
NA TRBJ1-2 TRBD1 TRBV27 TGTGCCAGCAGGAGACAGGGGGCGGGGGTTGGCTATGGCTACACCTTC CASRRQGAGVGYGYTF
NA TRBJ2-3 TRBD1 TRBV29-1 TGCAGCGGAGGCGGGGACAGGGCAAGAGATACGCAGTATTTT CSGGGDRARDTQYF
few TRBJ1-6 NA TRBV2 TGTGCCAGCAGTGAGTCAGGTCAAAGGGAAGGGTCACCCCTCCACTTT CASSESGQREGSPLHF
NA TRBJ2-2 NA TRBV5-1 TGCGCCAGCAGCGACGATAGTGGGAGGAACACCGGGGAGCTGTTTTTT CASSDDSGRNTGELFF
many TRBJ1-2 NA TRBV2 TGTGCCAGCAGTGAACGGCTAGCAGGGTATACTGGCTACACCTTC CASSERLAGYTGYTF
NA TRBJ1-3 NA TRBV7-2 TGTGCCAGCACCAGGGGAGGAAGAAACACCATATATTTT CASTRGGRNTIYF
many TRBJ2-2 NA TRBV7-2 TGTGCCAGCAGCTTAGTCCGTCTTACTTGGAACACCGGGGAGCTGTTTTTT CASSLVRLTWNTGELFF
many TRBJ1-2 NA TRBV6-2/TRBV6-3 TGTGCCAGCAGTTACACAAACTATGGCTACACCTTC CASSYTNYGYTF
many TRBJ2-7 TRBD1 TRBV12-3/TRBV12-4 TGTGCCAGCAGGTCCGGGACAGGGGGCGGCGAGCAGTACTTC CASRSGTGGGEQYF
many TRBJ2-7 NA TRBV7-2 TGTGCCAGCAGCTTAGTTCCCCCGGGCGAGCAGTACTTC CASSLVPPGEQYF
NA TRBJ2-6 NA TRBV5-1 TGCGCCAGCAGCTTCACAGTGACTGGGGCCAACGTCCTGACTTTC CASSFTVTGANVLTF
few TRBJ2-1 NA TRBV23-1 TGCGCCAGCAGTCGACAACCCGGGAATGAGCAGTTCTTC CASSRQPGNEQFF
NA TRBJ2-5 NA TRBV4-3 TGCGCCAGCAGCCAATCTCGTGGGGAGACCCAGTACTTC CASSQSRGETQYF
NA TRBJ2-1 NA TRBV20-1 TGCAGTGCTGAAGACCCGCCCAATGAGCAGTTCTTC CSAEDPPNEQFF